This passage covers 30 T cell receptor beta chains from one sample sequenced in a study of human T cells and chemical hapten exposure. Documented time point: patch test 3, about 24 weeks after DPC sensitization. Treatment of the sample: therapeutic diphenylcyclopropenone sensitization with weekly scalp DPC. TCRdb analysed the RACE reads with MiXCR anew, one entry per CDR3 protein. The table lists about 90,000 distinct CDR3 sequences, roughly 10% of them singletons. The starting material was whole blood, obtained in connection with sensitization to the hapten diphenylcyclopropenone (DPC). All receptors come from a woman aged 25 to 45 with alopecia areata. Some clones in this sample may be carry-over from other donors' samples.

This clonotype showed up many times. The chain links TRBV6-5 to TRBJ1-6, with 8 nucleotides matching TRBD1. The germline gives CDR1 MNHEY, CDR2 SVGAGI. This CDR3 region has 18 residues. Losses at the gene ends were 6 bases for V and 7 bases for J; bases not matched to a gene: 17. As DNA, the CDR3 is TGTGCCAGCAGCCACACCCCGGAGAGACAGGGGCAGAATTCACCCCTCCACTTT. Protein: CASSHTPERQGQNSPLHF.

The chain employs TRBV28 and TRBJ2-5, with 14 bases lining up with TRBD2. The germline gives CDR1 MDHEN, CDR2 SYDVKM. The CDR3 spans 15 residues. J lost 7 bases, V lost 5 bases, and 6 bases had no gene match. This chain's CDR3 is CASSTGTSGSRTQYF. Here the CDR3 DNA reads TGTGCCAGCAGTACCGGGACTAGCGGGAGTAGGACCCAGTACTTC.

This clonotype was detected only a few times. The genes are TRBV5-1 and TRBJ2-5; TRBD1 aligns across 7 bases. CDR3 length: 13 amino acids. Trimming took 6 bases from V and 1 from J; bases not matched to a gene: 3. From germline, CDR1 is SGHRS and CDR2 YFSETQ. Here the CDR3 reads CASTYRGQETQYF. The DNA for the CDR3 is TGCGCCAGCACCTACAGGGGCCAAGAGACCCAGTACTTC.

The sample holds many counts of this clonotype. This chain uses TRBV10-3 with TRBJ1-5; D is uncertain. From germline, CDR1 is ENHRY and CDR2 SYGVKD. The CDR3 loop spans 13 amino acids. V lost 11 bases to trimming and J lost 4 bases, with 15 bases between them. The CDR3 region is CASAGGTNQPQHF. For the CDR3, the DNA is TGTGCCTCCGCAGGCGGCACAAATCAGCCCCAGCATTTT.

This rearrangement joins TRBV7-9 to TRBJ2-1; D call uncertain. The CDR3 has 15 amino acids. The V gene's germline CDR1 is SEHNR and CDR2 FQNEAQ (reference sequence). V lost 3 bases, J lost 5 bases, and 14 bases lay in between. CDR3: CASSFSSTGDNEQFF. The CDR3, as DNA: TGTGCCAGCAGCTTCTCTTCGACGGGTGACAATGAGCAGTTCTTC.

This clonotype was found many times. The chain uses TRBV5-1 and TRBJ2-2, with D unresolved. CDR3 length: 15 residues. Germline V gives CDR1 SGHRS, CDR2 YFSETQ. The V and J ends lost 3 bases and 0 bases respectively, with 9 bases between them. The CDR3 reads CASSSQSANTGELFF. The CDR3 DNA is TGCGCCAGCAGCTCACAAAGTGCGAACACCGGGGAGCTGTTTTTT.

The rearrangement links TRBV12-3 or TRBV12-4 to TRBJ1-1; unclear D gene. The CDR3 runs to 13 residues. V was trimmed by 5 bases and J by 1 base, leaving 8 bases between them. The CDR3 nucleotides read TGTGCCAGCAGTGAAAGATGGAACACTGAAGCTTTCTTT. Translated, it gives CASSERWNTEAFF.

This clonotype was recorded at least ten times. The CDR3 here is CSAEPGGGQVDTEAFF. The CDR3 nucleotides read TGCAGTGCCGAGCCCGGAGGAGGACAGGTTGACACTGAAGCTTTCTTT. The V call is TRBV20-1, the J call TRBJ1-1, with TRBD1 identical over 7 bases. The J segment lost 3 bases and the V segment lost 6 bases, leaving 16 bases of the junction unmatched. The CDR3 spans 16 residues. CDR1 is DFQATT, CDR2 SNEGSKA, per germline (reference sequence).

This clonotype was recorded a few times. This chain joins TRBV9 and TRBJ2-1; no clear D gene. Deletions cut 3 bases from V and 4 bases from J, with 2 bases between. This CDR3 is 11 amino acids long. CDR1 SGDLS and CDR2 YYNGEE come from the germline V gene. The chain's CDR3 is CASSGYNEQFF. CDR3 sequence (DNA): TGTGCCAGCAGCGGGTACAATGAGCAGTTCTTC.

J is TRBJ1-2 and V is TRBV5-5; no firm D call. CDR1 and CDR2 (germline): SGHKS, YYEKEE (reference sequence). Trimming removed 0 bases from V and 1 base from J, with 10 bases in between. This CDR3 contains 15 residues. The CDR3 is CASSLAGSFNYGYTF. The CDR3 DNA reads TGTGCCAGCAGCTTGGCCGGATCCTTTAACTATGGCTACACCTTC.

This clonotype has a handful of counts. V and J are TRBV18 and TRBJ1-1; 11 bases line up with TRBD1. This CDR3 is 15 amino acids long. The J segment lost 7 bases and the V segment lost 2 bases, leaving 6 bases of the junction unmatched. Germline CDR1 reads KGHSH; CDR2 reads LQKENI. The CDR3 here is CASSPRTGGEGEAFF. The CDR3 coding sequence is TGTGCCAGCTCACCAAGGACAGGGGGCGAGGGTGAAGCTTTCTTT.

This clonotype was counted ten times or more. V gene TRBV19 combines with J gene TRBJ2-3; TRBD1 agrees at 10 bases. The CDR3 spans 14 residues. CDR1 LNHDA and CDR2 SQIVND come from the germline V gene (reference sequence). V was clipped by 9 bases and J by 6 bases; unmatched bases: 9. CDR3 sequence reads: CASIDRGPGDTQYF. The CDR3 nucleotides read TGTGCCAGCATAGACAGGGGGCCAGGGGATACGCAGTATTTT.

This clonotype was counted between two and nine times. The chain links TRBV5-5 to TRBJ2-1; the match to TRBD1 covers 8 bases. The CDR3 sequence is 15 residues long. CDR1 and CDR2 (germline): SGHKS, YYEKEE (reference sequence). The V and J ends lost 4 bases and 0 bases, in that order; junction bases with no gene match: 3. CDR3 protein: CASSRTGSSYNEQFF. The CDR3 nucleotides are TGTGCCAGCAGCAGGACAGGGAGCTCCTACAATGAGCAGTTCTTC.

This clonotype was detected many times. The chain recombines TRBV12-3 or TRBV12-4 with TRBJ1-1; D is perhaps TRBD1 (5 bases). This CDR3 is built from 11 residues. V shed 6 bases and J shed 7 bases, with 9 bases lying between them. CDR3 loop: CASRRQSEAFF. CDR3 nucleotide sequence: TGTGCCAGCAGACGACAGAGTGAAGCTTTCTTT.

In this sample, this clonotype turned up many times. The chain carries TRBV3-1 and TRBJ2-1; 8 nucleotides align to TRBD2. The CDR3 runs to 17 residues. Germline V CDR1 and CDR2: LGHDT, YNNKEL (reference sequence). V was pared by 4 bases and J by 9 bases, with 17 bases of the junction left unmatched. The CDR3 bases are TGTGCCAGCAGCCGGCCTCTAGGCAGCGGGAGCTCTAGTGAGCAGTTCTTC. This translates into CASSRPLGSGSSSEQFF.

V is TRBV28 and J is TRBJ1-1, with no clear D. V lost 2 bases and J 0 bases, leaving 10 bases between the germline ends. The CDR3 extends over 15 amino acids. The germline CDR1 and CDR2 sequences are MDHEN and SYDVKM. The CDR3 region has the DNA TGTGCCAGCAGTTTACTTAAAGGCATGAACACTGAAGCTTTCTTT. Translated: CASSLLKGMNTEAFF.

This clonotype was seen more than once but under ten times. The chain has TRBV28 and TRBJ1-2; possibly TRBD1 for D (6 bases). V was pared by 8 bases and J by 4 bases, with 11 bases between. The germline V gene has CDR1 MDHEN and CDR2 SYDVKM. The CDR3 contains 12 residues. The CDR3 reads CASSGEGYGYTF. CDR3 in DNA: TGTGCCAGCTCAGGGGAGGGCTATGGCTACACCTTC.

This clonotype was observed many times. The rearrangement links TRBV5-1 to TRBJ2-1, with 7 bases fitting TRBD1. This CDR3 region has 12 residues. CDR1 is SGHRS, CDR2 YFSETQ, per germline. The J segment lost 11 bases and the V segment lost 2 bases, leaving 4 bases of the junction unmatched. CDR3 residues: CASSFDREQQFF. CDR3 coding DNA: TGCGCCAGCAGCTTCGACAGGGAGCAGCAGTTCTTC.

This clonotype was seen a few times. This sequence joins TRBV24-1 and TRBJ1-2; D is unresolved. Germline CDR1 KGHDR, CDR2 SFDVKD. Trimming took off 4 bases at V and 6 bases at J, with 8 bases between the two ends. This CDR3 is built from 12 residues. Here the CDR3 DNA reads TGTGCCACCAGTGACCCCTCAAATGGCTACACCTTC. Translated, it gives CATSDPSNGYTF.

Many counts were recorded for this clonotype. This rearrangement joins TRBV28 to TRBJ1-6; a weak D match, TRBD1 (5 bases). V shed 5 bases and J shed 4 bases, with 18 bases lying between them. Germline V lookup: CDR1 MDHEN, CDR2 SYDVKM. The CDR3 consists of 17 residues. CDR3 residues: CASSPHILTAYNSPLHF. CDR3 sequence (DNA): TGTGCCAGCAGTCCCCATATCCTGACAGCATATAATTCACCCCTCCACTTT. Filled out from reference TRBV28 and TRBJ1-6, the complete variable domain reads DVKVTQSSRYLVKRTGEKVFLECVQDMDHENMFWYRQDPGLGLRLIYFSYDVKMKEKGDIPEGYSVSREKKERFSLILESASTNQTSMYLCASSPHILTAYNSPLHFGNGTRLTVT.

The CDR3 nucleotides read TGCGCCAGCAGCTTGGCCCCCGGGGGGGAGGAACAGCCCCAGCATTTT. Protein sequence: CASSLAPGGEEQPQHF. The V and J genes are TRBV5-1 and TRBJ1-5, with D possibly TRBD1 on 5 matching bases. Trimming left V 0 bases short and J 7 bases short, with 17 bases between. The CDR3 is 16 residues long. CDR1 and CDR2 (germline): SGHRS, YFSETQ.

This sequence joins TRBV28 and TRBJ1-5; 9 positions match TRBD1. This CDR3 region has 18 residues. Germline values: CDR1 MDHEN, CDR2 SYDVKM. After removal of 6 bases from V and 2 bases from J, the junction contained 14 bases not matched to a gene. The CDR3 loop is CASSHPGGQGLGNQPQHF. The CDR3 region has the DNA TGTGCCAGCAGCCACCCCGGGGGACAGGGCCTAGGCAATCAGCCCCAGCATTTT.

This clonotype was detected many times. A read error may produce the germline difference seen at one junction end. The chain links TRBV2 to TRBJ1-1; D gene ambiguous. Germline values: CDR1 SNHLY, CDR2 FYNNEI. The CDR3 length is 14 residues. CDR3 loop: CASSIRFENSEAFF. CDR3 nucleotide sequence: TGTGCCAGCAGCATCAGGTTTGAGAACTCTGAAGCTTTCTTT.

This clonotype was seen repeatedly, ten times or more. The genes are TRBV5-1 and TRBJ2-5, with D possibly being TRBD1 (5 bases). CDR3 length: 15 amino acids. CDR1 is SGHRS and CDR2 is YFSETQ in the germline V gene. V lost 0 bases, J lost 2 bases, and 11 bases lay in between. The CDR3 spells CASSLVGEAQETQYF. The CDR3 DNA reads as TGCGCCAGCAGCTTGGTAGGGGAAGCTCAAGAGACCCAGTACTTC.

This chain connects TRBV28 to TRBJ1-5, with D possibly matching TRBD1 (5 bases). The germline CDR1 and CDR2 sequences are MDHEN and SYDVKM. Trimming shortened V by 6 bases and J by 7 bases, and 16 bases separated the two germline ends. The CDR3 runs to 14 residues. CDR3 bases: TGTGCCAGCAGCCAAAGGACACCCAGACAGCCCCAGCATTTT. Translated, it gives CASSQRTPRQPQHF.

In its sample, this clonotype was seen many times. This chain links TRBV28 with TRBJ1-5; 8 bases align to TRBD1. V lost 6 bases, J lost 6 bases, and 16 bases stayed unmatched. Germline V gene data show CDR1 as MDHEN and CDR2 as SYDVKM. The CDR3 has 17 residues. DNA for the CDR3: TGTGCCAGCAGCAGCCGGACAGGGATAATTATAGGTCAGCCCCAGCATTTT. It encodes CASSSRTGIIIGQPQHF.

Many counts were recorded for this clonotype. The gene calls are TRBV19 and TRBJ1-5; no clear D gene. V was pared by 6 bases and J by 1 base, with 10 bases between. The CDR3 is 14 residues long. Germline V gene sequence: CDR1 LNHDA, CDR2 SQIVND (reference sequence). CDR3 nucleotides: TGTGCCAGTAGCCCCCTCATAAGCAATCAGCCCCAGCATTTT. This translates into CASSPLISNQPQHF.

This chain links TRBV6-2 or TRBV6-3 with TRBJ1-6, with D maybe TRBD1 (5 bases). The V end was cut by 4 bases, the J end by 10 bases, with 11 bases between. In germline, CDR1 is MNHEY, CDR2 SVGEGT. The CDR3 contains 13 residues. Here the CDR3 DNA reads TGTGCCAGCAGTTTCGGGACCGGCTCACCCCTCCACTTT. Translation: CASSFGTGSPLHF.

The chain combines TRBV20-1 with TRBJ2-7; tentative D call: TRBD1 (6 bases). Trimming took off 4 bases at V and 2 bases at J, with 12 bases between the two ends. The CDR3 spans 13 residues. The germline V gene encodes CDR1 DFQATT and CDR2 SNEGSKA (reference sequence). CDR3: CSANRDTAYEQYF. In DNA form, the CDR3 reads TGCAGTGCTAACCGGGACACCGCCTACGAGCAGTACTTC.

This clonotype was counted many times. The V and J genes are TRBV30 and TRBJ1-2; D may be TRBD1 (5 bases). The V gene lost 3 bases and the J gene lost 6 bases, with 20 bases spanning the gap. Germline values: CDR1 GTSNPN, CDR2 SVGIG (reference sequence). The CDR3 contains 15 residues. Written as DNA, the CDR3 is TGTGCCTGGAGCGAAAACGGACAAGATTTCGATGGCTACACCTTC. Translating it yields CAWSENGQDFDGYTF. The full variable domain, in which reference TRBV30 and TRBJ1-2 provide the parts outside the CDR3, is SQTIHQWPATLVQPVGSPLSLECTVEGTSNPNLYWYRQAAGRGLQLLFYSVGIGQISSEVPQNLSASRPQDRQFILSSKKLLLSDSGFYLCAWSENGQDFDGYTFGSGTRLTVV.